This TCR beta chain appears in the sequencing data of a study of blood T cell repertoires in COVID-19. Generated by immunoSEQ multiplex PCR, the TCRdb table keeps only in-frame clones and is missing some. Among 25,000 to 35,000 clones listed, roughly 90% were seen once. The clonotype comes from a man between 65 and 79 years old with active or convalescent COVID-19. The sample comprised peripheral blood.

The CDR3 coding sequence is TGTGCCGTAGCGTCAGGGGCGAGGTGGAACACTGAAGCTTTCTTT. This gives the protein CAVASGARWNTEAFF. This chain links TRBV6-5 with TRBJ1-1; TRBD1 is a possible D gene (6 bases). The V end lost 11 bases, the J end lost 1 base, and 20 bases lay between the germline ends. The CDR3 has 15 amino acids. Germline V gives CDR1 MNHEY, CDR2 SVGAGI.